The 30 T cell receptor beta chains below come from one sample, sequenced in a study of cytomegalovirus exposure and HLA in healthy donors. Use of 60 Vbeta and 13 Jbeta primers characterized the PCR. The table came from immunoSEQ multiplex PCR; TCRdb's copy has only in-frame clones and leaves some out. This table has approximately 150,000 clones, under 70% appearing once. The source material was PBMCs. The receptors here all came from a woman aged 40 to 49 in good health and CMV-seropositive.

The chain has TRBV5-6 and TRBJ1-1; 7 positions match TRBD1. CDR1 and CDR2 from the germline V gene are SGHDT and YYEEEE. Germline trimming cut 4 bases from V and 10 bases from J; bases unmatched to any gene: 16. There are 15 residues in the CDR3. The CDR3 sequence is CASSLQDRVGRRAFF. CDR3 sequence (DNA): TGTGCCAGCAGCCTACAAGACAGGGTCGGTCGTAGAGCTTTCTTT.

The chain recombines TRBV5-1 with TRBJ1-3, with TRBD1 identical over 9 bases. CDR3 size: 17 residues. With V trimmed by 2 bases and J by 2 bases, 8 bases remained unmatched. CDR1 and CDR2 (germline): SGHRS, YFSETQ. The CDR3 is CASSFALQGAAGNTIYF. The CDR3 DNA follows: TGCGCCAGCAGCTTTGCCTTACAGGGGGCGGCTGGAAACACCATATATTTT.

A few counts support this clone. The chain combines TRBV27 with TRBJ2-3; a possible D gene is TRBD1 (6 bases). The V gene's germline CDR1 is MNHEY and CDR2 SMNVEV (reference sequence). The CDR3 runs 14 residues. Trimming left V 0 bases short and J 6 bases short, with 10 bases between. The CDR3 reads CASSLSLQGDTQYF. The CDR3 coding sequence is TGTGCCAGCAGTTTATCCCTGCAGGGGGATACGCAGTATTTT.

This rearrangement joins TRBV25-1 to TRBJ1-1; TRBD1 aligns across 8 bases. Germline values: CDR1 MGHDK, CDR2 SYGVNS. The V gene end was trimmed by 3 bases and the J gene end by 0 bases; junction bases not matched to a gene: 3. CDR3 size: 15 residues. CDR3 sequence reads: CASSDPGQVNTEAFF. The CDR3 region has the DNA TGTGCCAGCAGTGACCCGGGACAGGTGAACACTGAAGCTTTCTTT.

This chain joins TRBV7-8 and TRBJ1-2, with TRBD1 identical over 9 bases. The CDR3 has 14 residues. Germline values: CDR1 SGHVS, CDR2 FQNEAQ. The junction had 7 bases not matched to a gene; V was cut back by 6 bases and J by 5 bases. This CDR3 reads CASRPRTGVYGYTF. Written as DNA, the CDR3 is TGTGCCAGCAGACCGAGGACAGGGGTATATGGCTACACCTTC. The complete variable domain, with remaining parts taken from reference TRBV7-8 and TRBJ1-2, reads GAGVSQSPRYKVAKRGQDVALRCDPISGHVSLFWYQQALGQGPEFLTYFQNEAQLDKSGLPSDRFFAERPEGSVSTLKIQRTQQEDSAVYLCASRPRTGVYGYTFGSGTRLTVV.

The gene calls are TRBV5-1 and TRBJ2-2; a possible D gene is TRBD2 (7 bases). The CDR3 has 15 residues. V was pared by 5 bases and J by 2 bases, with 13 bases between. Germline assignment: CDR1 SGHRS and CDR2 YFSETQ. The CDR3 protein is CASRVGGPNTGELFF. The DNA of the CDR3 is TGCGCCAGCAGAGTGGGGGGGCCTAACACCGGGGAGCTGTTTTTT.

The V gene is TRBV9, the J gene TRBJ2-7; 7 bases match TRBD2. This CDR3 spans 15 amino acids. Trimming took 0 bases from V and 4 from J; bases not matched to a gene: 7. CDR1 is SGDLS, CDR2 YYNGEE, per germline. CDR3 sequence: CASSVGTGGYYEQYF. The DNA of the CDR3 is TGTGCCAGCAGCGTAGGAACGGGGGGTTATTACGAGCAGTACTTC. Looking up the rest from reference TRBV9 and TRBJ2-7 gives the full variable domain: DSGVTQTPKHLITATGQRVTLRCSPRSGDLSVYWYQQSLDQGLQFLIQYYNGEERAKGNILERFSAQQFPDLHSELNLSSLELGDSALYFCASSVGTGGYYEQYFGPGTRLTVT.

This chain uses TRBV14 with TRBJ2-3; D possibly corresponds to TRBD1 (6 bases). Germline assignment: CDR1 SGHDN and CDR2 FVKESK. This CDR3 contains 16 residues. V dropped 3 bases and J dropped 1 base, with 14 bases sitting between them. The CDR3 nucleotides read TGTGCCAGCAGCCATCAGCCAGGGGTGGGCACAGATACGCAGTATTTT. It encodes CASSHQPGVGTDTQYF.

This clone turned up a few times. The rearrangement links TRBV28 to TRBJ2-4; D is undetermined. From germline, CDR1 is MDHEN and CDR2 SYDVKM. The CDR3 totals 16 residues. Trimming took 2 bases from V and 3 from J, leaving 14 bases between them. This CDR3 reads CASSLIRSSFKNIQYF. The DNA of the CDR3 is TGTGCCAGCAGTTTAATCCGTAGCTCATTCAAAAACATTCAGTACTTC. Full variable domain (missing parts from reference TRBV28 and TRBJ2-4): DVKVTQSSRYLVKRTGEKVFLECVQDMDHENMFWYRQDPGLGLRLIYFSYDVKMKEKGDIPEGYSVSREKKERFSLILESASTNQTSMYLCASSLIRSSFKNIQYFGAGTRLSVL.

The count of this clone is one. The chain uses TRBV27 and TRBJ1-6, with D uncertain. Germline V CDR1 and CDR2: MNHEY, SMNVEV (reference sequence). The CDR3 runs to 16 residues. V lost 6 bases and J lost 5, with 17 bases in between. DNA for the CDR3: TGTGCCAGCAGCACGATCCAACACCTGAATAATTCACCCCTCCACTTT. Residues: CASSTIQHLNNSPLHF.

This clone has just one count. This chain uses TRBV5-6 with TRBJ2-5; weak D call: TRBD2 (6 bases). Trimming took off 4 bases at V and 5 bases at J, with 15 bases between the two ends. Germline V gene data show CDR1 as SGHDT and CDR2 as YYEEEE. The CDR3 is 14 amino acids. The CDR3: CASSPLGGGETQYF. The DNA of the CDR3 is TGTGCCAGCAGCCCCTTGGGGGGTGGGGAGACCCAGTACTTC.

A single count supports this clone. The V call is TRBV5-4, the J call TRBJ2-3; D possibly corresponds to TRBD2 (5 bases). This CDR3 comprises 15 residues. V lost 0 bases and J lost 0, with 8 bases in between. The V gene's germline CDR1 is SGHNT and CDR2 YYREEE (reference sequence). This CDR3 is CASSLVASSTDTQYF. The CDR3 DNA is TGTGCCAGCAGCTTGGTAGCTAGCAGCACAGATACGCAGTATTTT.

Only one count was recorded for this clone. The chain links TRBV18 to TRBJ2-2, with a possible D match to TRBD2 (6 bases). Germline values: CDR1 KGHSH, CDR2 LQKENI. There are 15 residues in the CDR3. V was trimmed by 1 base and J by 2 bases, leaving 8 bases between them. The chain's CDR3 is CASSPLAANTGELFF. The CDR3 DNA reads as TGTGCCAGCTCACCACTAGCGGCTAACACCGGGGAGCTGTTTTTT.

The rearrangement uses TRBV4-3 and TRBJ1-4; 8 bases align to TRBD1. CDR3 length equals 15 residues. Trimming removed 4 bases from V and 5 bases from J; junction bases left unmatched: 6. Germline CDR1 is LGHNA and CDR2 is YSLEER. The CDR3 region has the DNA TGCGCCAGCAGCCCGCGGACAGGGAGGAATGAAAAACTGTTTTTT. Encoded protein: CASSPRTGRNEKLFF.

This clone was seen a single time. The CDR3 here is CASSPSRTGFSPLHF. Written as DNA, the CDR3 is TGTGCCAGCAGCCCTTCCCGGACAGGGTTTTCACCCCTCCACTTT. V usage is TRBV7-2 and J usage is TRBJ1-6; 8 nucleotides line up with TRBD1. The CDR3 runs 15 residues. V lost 5 bases to trimming and J lost 9 bases; unmatched junction nucleotides: 9. CDR1 is SGHTA, CDR2 FQGNSA, per germline.

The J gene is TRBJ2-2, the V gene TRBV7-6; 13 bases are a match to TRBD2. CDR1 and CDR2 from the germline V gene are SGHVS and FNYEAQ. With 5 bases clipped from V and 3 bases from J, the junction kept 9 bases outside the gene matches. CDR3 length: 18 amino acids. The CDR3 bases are TGTGCCAGCAGCGCCACTAGCGGGGGGGCCGTGGACACCGGGGAGCTGTTTTTT. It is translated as CASSATSGGAVDTGELFF.

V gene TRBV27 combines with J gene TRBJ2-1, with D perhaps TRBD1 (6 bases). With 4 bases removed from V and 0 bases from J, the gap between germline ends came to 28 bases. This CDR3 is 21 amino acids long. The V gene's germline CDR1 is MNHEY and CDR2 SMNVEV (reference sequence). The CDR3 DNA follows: TGTGCCAGCAGTTCACATCCACCGAAAGACAGGAAGACGAGCTCCTACAATGAGCAGTTCTTC. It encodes CASSSHPPKDRKTSSYNEQFF.

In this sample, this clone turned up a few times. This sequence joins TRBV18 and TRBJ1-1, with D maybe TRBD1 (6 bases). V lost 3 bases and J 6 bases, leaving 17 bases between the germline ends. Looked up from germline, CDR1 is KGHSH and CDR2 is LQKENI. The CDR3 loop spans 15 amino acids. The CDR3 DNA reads TGTGCCAGCTCACCGGCGGGGGCCGGCGGTTCTGAAGCTTTCTTT. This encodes CASSPAGAGGSEAFF.

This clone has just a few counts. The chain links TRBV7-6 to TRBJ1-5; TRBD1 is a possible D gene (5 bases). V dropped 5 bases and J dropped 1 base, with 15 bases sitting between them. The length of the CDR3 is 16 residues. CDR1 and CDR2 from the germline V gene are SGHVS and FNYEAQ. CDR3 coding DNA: TGTGCCAGCAGCCGGGGGGTGGGAGTAAGCAATCAGCCCCAGCATTTT. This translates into CASSRGVGVSNQPQHF. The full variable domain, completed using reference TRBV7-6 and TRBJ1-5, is GAGVSQSPRYKVTKRGQDVALRCDPISGHVSLYWYRQALGQGPEFLTYFNYEAQQDKSGLPNDRFSAERPEGSISTLTIQRTEQRDSAMYRCASSRGVGVSNQPQHFGDGTRLSIL.

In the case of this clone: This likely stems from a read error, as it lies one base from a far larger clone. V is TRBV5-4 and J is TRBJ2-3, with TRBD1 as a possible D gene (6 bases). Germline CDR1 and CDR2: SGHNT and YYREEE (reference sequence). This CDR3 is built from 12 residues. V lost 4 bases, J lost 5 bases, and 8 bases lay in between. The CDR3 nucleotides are TGTGCCAGCAGCCCCAGGGGAGATACGCAGTATTTT. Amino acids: CASSPRGDTQYF.

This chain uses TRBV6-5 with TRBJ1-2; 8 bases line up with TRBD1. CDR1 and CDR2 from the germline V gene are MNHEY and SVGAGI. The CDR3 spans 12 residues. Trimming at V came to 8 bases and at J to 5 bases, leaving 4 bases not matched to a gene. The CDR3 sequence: CASGQGDYGYTF. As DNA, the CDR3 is TGTGCCAGCGGACAGGGCGATTATGGCTACACCTTC.

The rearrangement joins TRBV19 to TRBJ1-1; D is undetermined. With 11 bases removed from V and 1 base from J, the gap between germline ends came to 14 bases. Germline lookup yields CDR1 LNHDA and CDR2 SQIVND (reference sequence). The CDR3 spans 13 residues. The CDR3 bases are TGTGCCGCCAGTAGGAGCGAGAACACTGAAGCTTTCTTT. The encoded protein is CAASRSENTEAFF.

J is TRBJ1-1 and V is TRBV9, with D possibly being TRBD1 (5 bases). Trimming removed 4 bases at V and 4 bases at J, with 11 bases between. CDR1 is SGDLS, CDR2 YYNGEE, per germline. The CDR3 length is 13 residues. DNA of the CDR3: TGTGCCAGCAGCTTCAGGGTTGGCACTGAAGCTTTCTTT. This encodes CASSFRVGTEAFF.

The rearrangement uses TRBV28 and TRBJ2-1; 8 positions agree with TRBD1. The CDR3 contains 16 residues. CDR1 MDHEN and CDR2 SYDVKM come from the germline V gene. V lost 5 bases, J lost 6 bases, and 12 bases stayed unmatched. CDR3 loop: CASSLGTGQVRNEQFF. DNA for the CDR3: TGTGCCAGCAGTCTGGGGACGGGACAGGTTCGCAATGAGCAGTTCTTC.

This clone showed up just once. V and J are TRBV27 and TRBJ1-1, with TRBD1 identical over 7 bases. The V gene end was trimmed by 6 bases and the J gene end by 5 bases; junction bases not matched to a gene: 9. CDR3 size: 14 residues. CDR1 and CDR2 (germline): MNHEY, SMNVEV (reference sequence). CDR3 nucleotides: TGTGCCAGCAGAGACAGGGTGCGGAAAACTGAAGCTTTCTTT. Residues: CASRDRVRKTEAFF.

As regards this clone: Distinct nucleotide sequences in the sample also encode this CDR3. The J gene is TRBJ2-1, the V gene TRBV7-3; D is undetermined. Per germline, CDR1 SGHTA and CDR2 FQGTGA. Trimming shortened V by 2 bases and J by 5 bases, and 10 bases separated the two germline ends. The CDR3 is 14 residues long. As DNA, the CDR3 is TGTGCCAGCAGCTTATCAGGCTCAAACAATGAGCAGTTCTTC. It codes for CASSLSGSNNEQFF.

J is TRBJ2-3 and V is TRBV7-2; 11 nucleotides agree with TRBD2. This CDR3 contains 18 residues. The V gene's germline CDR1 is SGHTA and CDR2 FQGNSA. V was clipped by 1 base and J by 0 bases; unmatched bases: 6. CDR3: CASSLVVSGGASTDTQYF. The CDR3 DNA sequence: TGTGCCAGCAGCTTAGTTGTTAGCGGGGGGGCTAGCACAGATACGCAGTATTTT.

The CDR3 sequence is CARRVTGGAGEQFF. The CDR3 DNA reads as TGTGCCAGAAGGGTGACGGGGGGGGCTGGTGAGCAGTTCTTC. The chain couples TRBV7-5 to TRBJ2-1; the table assigns TRBD2, which was not confirmed against the DNA. TRBV7-5 is termed a pseudogene. CDR3 length: 14 residues.

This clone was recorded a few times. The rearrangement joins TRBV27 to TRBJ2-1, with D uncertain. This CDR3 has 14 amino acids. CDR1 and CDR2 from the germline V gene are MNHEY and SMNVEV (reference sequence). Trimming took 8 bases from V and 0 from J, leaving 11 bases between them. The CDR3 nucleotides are TGTGCCAGCCGTTCCGTGGCCTCCTACAATGAGCAGTTCTTC. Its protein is CASRSVASYNEQFF.

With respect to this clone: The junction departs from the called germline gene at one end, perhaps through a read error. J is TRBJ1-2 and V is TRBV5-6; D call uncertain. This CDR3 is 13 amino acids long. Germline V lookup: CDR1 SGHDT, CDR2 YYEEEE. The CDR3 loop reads CASSLEVNTGYPF. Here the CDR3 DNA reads TGTGCCAGCAGCTTAGAGGTCAATACCGGCTACCCCTTC. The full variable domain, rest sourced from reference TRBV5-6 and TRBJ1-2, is DAGVTQSPTHLIKTRGQQVTLRCSPKSGHDTVSWYQQALGQGPQFIFQYYEEEERQRGNFPDRFSGHQFPNYSSELNVNALLLGDSALYLCASSLEVNTGYPFGSGTRLTVV.